This is a list of T cell receptor beta chains from one sample in a study of blood T cell repertoires in COVID-19. The assay was immunoSEQ multiplex PCR, and TCRdb's table has in-frame clones only and misses some. Of over 60,000 clones in the sample, roughly 80% were seen once. The sample taken for sequencing was peripheral blood. The receptors here all came from a man in his 60s with COVID-19, enrolled during active disease. Both conserved end residues are part of each CDR3. D genes are given only for firm matches. Part of the rows lack a size; the others show once, few, many or a class for expanded clones.

cdr3_nt: TGTGCCAGCAGGGCGGGTCAGAGGTCCTACGAGCAGTACTTC
cdr3_aa: CASRAGQRSYEQYF
j_call: TRBJ2-7
d_call: .
clone_size: .
v_call: TRBV6-5

cdr3_nt: TGTGCCAGCAGCTGGAAACAGGGGACTGGGCAGTATTTT
cdr3_aa: CASSWKQGTGQYF
j_call: TRBJ2-3
d_call: .
clone_size: .
v_call: TRBV5-5

cdr3_nt: TGTGCCAGTAGTATAATCGAGCGCTGGAACACCGGGGAGCTGTTTTTT
cdr3_aa: CASSIIERWNTGELFF
j_call: TRBJ2-2
d_call: .
clone_size: .
v_call: TRBV19

cdr3_nt: TGTGCCAGCAGCTTTCAAGGGGGATCGGTCGGCAATGAGCAGTTCTTC
cdr3_aa: CASSFQGGSVGNEQFF
j_call: TRBJ2-1
d_call: .
clone_size: once
v_call: TRBV11-2

cdr3_nt: TGTGCCAGCAGCGACGACAGTAACCAGTACTTC
cdr3_aa: CASSDDSNQYF
j_call: TRBJ2-7
d_call: .
clone_size: .
v_call: TRBV5-4

cdr3_nt: TGCGCCAGCAGCCGGCAAGACAGGGGGGGAAACACCATATATTTT
cdr3_aa: CASSRQDRGGNTIYF
j_call: TRBJ1-3
d_call: TRBD1
clone_size: .
v_call: TRBV4-1

cdr3_nt: TGCAGTGCATTTACCTACGAGCAGTACTTC
cdr3_aa: CSAFTYEQYF
j_call: TRBJ2-7
d_call: .
clone_size: many
v_call: TRBV20-1

cdr3_nt: TGTGCCAGCAGCGCGTCCGGGACTAGCACAGATACGCAGTATTTT
cdr3_aa: CASSASGTSTDTQYF
j_call: TRBJ2-3
d_call: .
clone_size: .
v_call: TRBV5-4

cdr3_nt: TGTGCCAGCAGCCTCTCCCCGAATCAGCCCCAGCATTTT
cdr3_aa: CASSLSPNQPQHF
j_call: TRBJ1-5
d_call: .
clone_size: .
v_call: TRBV6-4

cdr3_nt: TGCGCCAGCAGCTTGGAAGGGAGTGGCTACACCTTC
cdr3_aa: CASSLEGSGYTF
j_call: TRBJ1-2
d_call: .
clone_size: .
v_call: TRBV5-1

cdr3_nt: TGTGCCAGCAGCTCCGGGACTCAAGGGTACAATGAGCAGTTCTTC
cdr3_aa: CASSSGTQGYNEQFF
j_call: TRBJ2-1
d_call: .
clone_size: .
v_call: TRBV9

cdr3_nt: TGTGCCAGCAGTTTAAATTTGGGGAGTGAAGCTTTCTTT
cdr3_aa: CASSLNLGSEAFF
j_call: TRBJ1-1
d_call: .
clone_size: .
v_call: TRBV12-3/TRBV12-4

cdr3_nt: TGCGCCAGCAGCCCTGGCGTTGGGGGCCGGAGCACTGAAGCTTTCTTT
cdr3_aa: CASSPGVGGRSTEAFF
j_call: TRBJ1-1
d_call: .
clone_size: .
v_call: TRBV5-1

cdr3_nt: TGTGCCAGCAGCTTCAGGGGACAGGGGGGCTACGAGCAGTACTTC
cdr3_aa: CASSFRGQGGYEQYF
j_call: TRBJ2-7
d_call: TRBD1
clone_size: .
v_call: TRBV5-4

cdr3_nt: TGTGCCAGCAGCCAAGTGGGGGCATCCTACAATGAGCAGTTCTTC
cdr3_aa: CASSQVGASYNEQFF
j_call: TRBJ2-1
d_call: .
clone_size: .
v_call: TRBV4-2

cdr3_nt: TGTGCCAGCAGCATTGACAGAGCAAACACTGAAGCTTTCTTT
cdr3_aa: CASSIDRANTEAFF
j_call: TRBJ1-1
d_call: .
clone_size: once
v_call: TRBV7-6

cdr3_nt: TGTGCCAGCAGCCTCCAGCGGTTAAGCTACGAGCAGTACTTC
cdr3_aa: CASSLQRLSYEQYF
j_call: TRBJ2-7
d_call: .
clone_size: .
v_call: TRBV7-2

cdr3_nt: TGTGCCAGCAGCGCGGGGGGATTCGGCACCGGGGAGCTGTTTTTT
cdr3_aa: CASSAGGFGTGELFF
j_call: TRBJ2-2
d_call: TRBD2
clone_size: .
v_call: TRBV9

cdr3_nt: TGTGCCAGCAGCTCGATCCGGGACAGCGGCTACACCTTC
cdr3_aa: CASSSIRDSGYTF
j_call: TRBJ1-2
d_call: TRBD1
clone_size: .
v_call: TRBV7-2

cdr3_nt: TGCGCCAGCAGCCAAGAGGGGAGTAGGGGACTAGCGTCGAATACGCAGTATTTT
cdr3_aa: CASSQEGSRGLASNTQYF
j_call: TRBJ2-3
d_call: TRBD2
clone_size: few
v_call: TRBV4-1

cdr3_nt: TGTGCCAGCAGCGTAGCTCACAGCGGAGGGAACTACGAGCAGTACTTC
cdr3_aa: CASSVAHSGGNYEQYF
j_call: TRBJ2-7
d_call: .
clone_size: .
v_call: TRBV9

cdr3_nt: TGTGCCAGCAGCTTATTCGGGCTAGCGGGGGGGCAAGAGACCCAGTACTTC
cdr3_aa: CASSLFGLAGGQETQYF
j_call: TRBJ2-5
d_call: TRBD2
clone_size: .
v_call: TRBV11-2

cdr3_nt: TGTGCCTCCCAGGGGGCTGAAGCTTTCTTT
cdr3_aa: CASQGAEAFF
j_call: TRBJ1-1
d_call: TRBD1
clone_size: .
v_call: TRBV12-3/TRBV12-4

cdr3_nt: TGTGCCACCAGTGATCCCAAAGAAAACCAACGGGGCTACACCTTC
cdr3_aa: CATSDPKENQRGYTF
j_call: TRBJ1-2
d_call: .
clone_size: .
v_call: TRBV24-1

cdr3_nt: TGTGCCAGCAGCTTCTATTTTCCGTCGGGGAGCTCCTACGAGCAGTACTTC
cdr3_aa: CASSFYFPSGSSYEQYF
j_call: TRBJ2-7
d_call: .
clone_size: .
v_call: TRBV5-6

cdr3_nt: TGTGCCAGCAGTGATGTTGGCCGGGGCAAAAACATTCAGTACTTC
cdr3_aa: CASSDVGRGKNIQYF
j_call: TRBJ2-4
d_call: .
clone_size: few
v_call: TRBV2

cdr3_nt: TGTGCCAGCAGTTACAGGGACCGTATACAAGAGACCCAGTACTTC
cdr3_aa: CASSYRDRIQETQYF
j_call: TRBJ2-5
d_call: .
clone_size: once
v_call: TRBV5-6

cdr3_nt: TGTGCCAGTAGTGCAGACATCACAGCCCTCCACTTT
cdr3_aa: CASSADITALHF
j_call: TRBJ1-6
d_call: .
clone_size: few
v_call: TRBV19

cdr3_nt: TGTGCCAGCCGGGAGGGTTTAAATTCACCCCTCCACTTT
cdr3_aa: CASREGLNSPLHF
j_call: TRBJ1-6
d_call: .
clone_size: .
v_call: TRBV7-3

cdr3_nt: TGTGCCAGCAGCTTCAAAGCCGGGACAGGGTCTGAAAAACTGTTTTTT
cdr3_aa: CASSFKAGTGSEKLFF
j_call: TRBJ1-4
d_call: TRBD1
clone_size: once
v_call: TRBV5-4

cdr3_nt: TGTGCCAGCAGCGTAGGACAGACACTCCTTAAGAACACTGAAGCTTTCTTT
cdr3_aa: CASSVGQTLLKNTEAFF
j_call: TRBJ1-1
d_call: .
clone_size: .
v_call: TRBV9

cdr3_nt: TGTGCCTGGAGTGTCGGGGGGGAGACCCAGTACTTC
cdr3_aa: CAWSVGGETQYF
j_call: TRBJ2-5
d_call: TRBD2
clone_size: .
v_call: TRBV30

cdr3_nt: TGCGCCAGCAGCTTGTGGTTAGGCAGGGGTGGCGAGCAGTACTTC
cdr3_aa: CASSLWLGRGGEQYF
j_call: TRBJ2-7
d_call: .
clone_size: .
v_call: TRBV5-1

cdr3_nt: TGTGCCAGCAGCCTACAGGGAGGGGTTGGCTACACCTTC
cdr3_aa: CASSLQGGVGYTF
j_call: TRBJ1-2
d_call: .
clone_size: .
v_call: TRBV3-1/TRBV3-2

cdr3_nt: TGTGCCAGCTCACCACGCAGGGATAACTATGGCTACACCTTC
cdr3_aa: CASSPRRDNYGYTF
j_call: TRBJ1-2
d_call: .
clone_size: .
v_call: TRBV18

cdr3_nt: TGTGCCAGCAGAAAGGGACAGTATAGCAATCAGCCCCAGCATTTT
cdr3_aa: CASRKGQYSNQPQHF
j_call: TRBJ1-5
d_call: TRBD1
clone_size: .
v_call: TRBV6-6

cdr3_nt: TGTGCCAGCAGTTCCCGGACTAGCGGGGGTAATACCGGGGAGCTGTTTTTT
cdr3_aa: CASSSRTSGGNTGELFF
j_call: TRBJ2-2
d_call: TRBD2
clone_size: .
v_call: TRBV27

cdr3_nt: TGTGCCAGCAGTTTAGGTAGGACAGGGAGGCGGAACTATGGCTACACCTTC
cdr3_aa: CASSLGRTGRRNYGYTF
j_call: TRBJ1-2
d_call: TRBD1
clone_size: many
v_call: TRBV28

cdr3_nt: TGTGCCAGCAGCCTCGAGGGCGGGAACACTGAAGCTTTCTTT
cdr3_aa: CASSLEGGNTEAFF
j_call: TRBJ1-1
d_call: .
clone_size: .
v_call: TRBV4-2

cdr3_nt: TGTGCCGGCAATAGAGTTCCCACAGATACGCAGTATTTT
cdr3_aa: CAGNRVPTDTQYF
j_call: TRBJ2-3
d_call: .
clone_size: .
v_call: TRBV6-5

cdr3_nt: TGTGCCTGGGACCGGGACATGAACACTGAAGCTTTCTTT
cdr3_aa: CAWDRDMNTEAFF
j_call: TRBJ1-1
d_call: .
clone_size: .
v_call: TRBV30

cdr3_nt: TGTGCCACCAGTGATTATGACAGGCGCGAAGCTTTCTTT
cdr3_aa: CATSDYDRREAFF
j_call: TRBJ1-1
d_call: .
clone_size: .
v_call: TRBV24-1

cdr3_nt: TGCGCCAGCAGCCATCGGGCAGGGGATTTACCTGGCTACACCTTC
cdr3_aa: CASSHRAGDLPGYTF
j_call: TRBJ1-2
d_call: .
clone_size: .
v_call: TRBV4-1

cdr3_nt: TGTGCCAGCAGCTTAGAAAGGAGCCCTCCGCAGTATTTT
cdr3_aa: CASSLERSPPQYF
j_call: TRBJ2-3
d_call: .
clone_size: .
v_call: TRBV11-1

cdr3_nt: TGTGCCAGCAGCTCCGAGGACATTACCCAACATGAGCAGTTCTTC
cdr3_aa: CASSSEDITQHEQFF
j_call: TRBJ2-1
d_call: .
clone_size: .
v_call: TRBV9

cdr3_nt: TGCGCCAGCAGCTTGAGCGGACCCGACAATTCACCCCTCCACTTT
cdr3_aa: CASSLSGPDNSPLHF
j_call: TRBJ1-6
d_call: .
clone_size: .
v_call: TRBV5-1

cdr3_nt: TGCGCCAGCAGCTCGCGGACAGGTTCGGGGAATGAGCAGTTCTTC
cdr3_aa: CASSSRTGSGNEQFF
j_call: TRBJ2-1
d_call: TRBD1
clone_size: .
v_call: TRBV5-1

cdr3_nt: TGTGCCACCAGCAGAGATCAAGCGGGAGCAGATACGCAGTATTTT
cdr3_aa: CATSRDQAGADTQYF
j_call: TRBJ2-3
d_call: TRBD2
clone_size: .
v_call: TRBV15

cdr3_nt: TGTGCCAGCAGCTCCGGGACAATTGTTGATCTCTCCTATAATTCACCCCTCCACTTT
cdr3_aa: CASSSGTIVDLSYNSPLHF
j_call: TRBJ1-6
d_call: .
clone_size: .
v_call: TRBV7-2

cdr3_nt: TGTGCCAGCAGCCGGGACAGGGCCAATCAGCCCCAGCATTTT
cdr3_aa: CASSRDRANQPQHF
j_call: TRBJ1-5
d_call: TRBD1
clone_size: .
v_call: TRBV3-1/TRBV3-2

cdr3_nt: TGTGCCAGCAGCGACCGGGACATTCCCTACGAGCAGTACTTC
cdr3_aa: CASSDRDIPYEQYF
j_call: TRBJ2-7
d_call: .
clone_size: .
v_call: TRBV7-9

cdr3_nt: TGTGCCAGCAGCTTGATCAGGGGTAGCACCGGGGAGCTGTTTTTT
cdr3_aa: CASSLIRGSTGELFF
j_call: TRBJ2-2
d_call: .
clone_size: .
v_call: TRBV11-2

cdr3_nt: TGTGCCAGCAGCTTAAGGAGGGGACTTTGGGGGAATTCACCCCTCCACTTT
cdr3_aa: CASSLRRGLWGNSPLHF
j_call: TRBJ1-6
d_call: .
clone_size: .
v_call: TRBV27